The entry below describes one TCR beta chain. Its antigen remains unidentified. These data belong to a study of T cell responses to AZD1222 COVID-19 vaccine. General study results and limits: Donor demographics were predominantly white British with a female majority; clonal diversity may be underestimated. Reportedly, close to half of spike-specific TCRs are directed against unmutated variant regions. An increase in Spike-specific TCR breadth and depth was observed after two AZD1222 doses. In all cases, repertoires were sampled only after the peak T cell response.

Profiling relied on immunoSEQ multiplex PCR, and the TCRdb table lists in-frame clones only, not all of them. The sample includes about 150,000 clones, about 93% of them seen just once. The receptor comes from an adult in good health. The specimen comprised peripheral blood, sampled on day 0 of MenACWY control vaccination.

The CDR3 loop is CASSPTGGNNSPLHF. CDR3 bases: TGTGCCAGCAGTCCTACAGGGGGGAATAATTCACCCCTCCACTTT. The rearrangement links TRBV3-1 (or the pseudogene TRBV3-2) to TRBJ1-6, with 8 bases lining up with TRBD1. The CDR3 is 15 amino acids. Germline CDR1 LGHDT, CDR2 YNNKEL (reference sequence). Trimming at V came to 6 bases and at J to 5 bases, leaving 6 bases not matched to a gene.